Detailed here is one T cell receptor (beta chain). The data derive from a study of blood T cell repertoires in COVID-19. Study information: Some COVID-19 samples were acute and others convalescent; all came from the United States, Italy and Spain. From T cells, B-cell-depleted T cells, or PBMCs came the material, which was cDNA or gDNA.

Germline V gene sequence: CDR1 SGHDT, CDR2 YYEEEE. The CDR3 runs 17 residues. V lost 4 bases, J lost 4 bases, and 12 bases stayed unmatched. In the original analysis: Amplification of reference gene primers was used by the study to estimate nucleated cell counts. Sequencing used immunoSEQ multiplex PCR; TCRdb keeps in-frame clones, though not all of them. D and trimming were read from the DNA, whereas the V and J calls and clone size are those reported in that table. The sample lists 81,000 or so clones, about 82% occurring once. Sequencing was performed on peripheral blood. This clonotype was sampled from a man in his fifties or sixties with active COVID-19. This chain links TRBV5-6 with TRBJ2-2; 8 nucleotides align to TRBD1. The CDR3 spells CASSPNQGAAVTGELFF. CDR3 nucleotide sequence: TGTGCCAGCAGCCCCAACCAGGGGGCGGCGGTCACCGGGGAGCTGTTTTTT. Filled out from reference TRBV5-6 and TRBJ2-2, the complete variable domain reads DAGVTQSPTHLIKTRGQQVTLRCSPKSGHDTVSWYQQALGQGPQFIFQYYEEEERQRGNFPDRFSGHQFPNYSSELNVNALLLGDSALYLCASSPNQGAAVTGELFFGEGSRLTVL.